Below, one T cell receptor beta chain is given with its context. Here immunoSEQ multiplex PCR was the method, and the copy in TCRdb shows in-frame clones only, minus some. This table holds around 80,000 clones, 90% to 95% found once. The source of the sample is a study of brain T cells in children with intractable seizures. Before surgery, patients took at least one anti-epileptic drug. V dropped 6 bases and J dropped 0 bases, with 6 bases sitting between them. The CDR3 length is 14 residues. Germline CDR1 reads MDHEN; CDR2 reads SYDVKM. The origin of this receptor is a girl aged 2-10 years with Rasmussen encephalitis and intractable seizures. This sample comprised peripheral blood, obtained at surgery. The rearrangement uses TRBV28 and TRBJ1-6, with D unresolved. CDR3 in amino acids: CASRDSSYNSPLHF. The CDR3 bases are TGTGCCAGCAGGGATAGCTCCTATAATTCACCCCTCCACTTT.